This T cell receptor beta chain was identified in a study of Ad26.COV2.S vaccination and SARS-CoV-2 variants. Here immunoSEQ multiplex PCR was the method, and the copy in TCRdb shows in-frame clones only, minus some. Here the sample spans hundreds of thousands of clones, 89% being singletons. J gave up 4 bases and V 1 base, and 3 bases lay outside the gene matches. CDR3 length: 15 amino acids. CDR1 and CDR2 (germline): SEHNR, FQNEAQ (reference sequence). Treatment here: around 19 received Ad26.COV2.S at low or high dose, single or two shots; a few received placebo; per-sample allocation not given. After the first vaccine or placebo injection, samples were drawn on day 63.

The clonotype originates from a person between 18 and 59 years old who received the Ad26.COV2.S COVID-19 vaccine or a placebo. The gene calls are TRBV7-9 and TRBJ1-3; 8 bases agree with TRBD1. Material: peripheral blood, obtained in a trial of Ad26.COV2.S vaccine versus placebo. The CDR3 sequence is CASSLGTGPGNTIYF. CDR3 in DNA: TGTGCCAGCAGCTTAGGGACAGGGCCGGGAAACACCATATATTTT.